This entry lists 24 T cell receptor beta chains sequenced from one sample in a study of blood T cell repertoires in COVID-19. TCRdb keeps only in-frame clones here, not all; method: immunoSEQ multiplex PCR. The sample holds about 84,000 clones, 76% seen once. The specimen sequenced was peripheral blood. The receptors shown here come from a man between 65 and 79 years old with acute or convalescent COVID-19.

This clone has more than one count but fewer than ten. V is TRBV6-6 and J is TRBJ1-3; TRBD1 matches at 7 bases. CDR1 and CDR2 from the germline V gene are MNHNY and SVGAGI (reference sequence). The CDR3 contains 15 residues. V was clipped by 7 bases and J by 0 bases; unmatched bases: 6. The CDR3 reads CASISPGGSGNTIYF. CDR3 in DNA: TGTGCCAGCATCTCTCCAGGGGGCTCTGGAAACACCATATATTTT.

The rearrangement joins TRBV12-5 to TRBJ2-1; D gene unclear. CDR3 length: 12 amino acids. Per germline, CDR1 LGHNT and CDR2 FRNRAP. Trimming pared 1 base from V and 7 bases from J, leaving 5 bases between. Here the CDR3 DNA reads TGTGCTAGTGGTTTGGGAGAGAATGAGCAGTTCTTC. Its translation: CASGLGENEQFF.

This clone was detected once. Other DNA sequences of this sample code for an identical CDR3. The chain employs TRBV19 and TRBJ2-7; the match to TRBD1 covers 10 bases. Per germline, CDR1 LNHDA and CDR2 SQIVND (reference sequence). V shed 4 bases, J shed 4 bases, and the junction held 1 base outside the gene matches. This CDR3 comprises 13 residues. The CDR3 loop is CASSRTGGYEQYF. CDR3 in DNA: TGTGCCAGTAGTAGGACAGGGGGATACGAGCAGTACTTC.

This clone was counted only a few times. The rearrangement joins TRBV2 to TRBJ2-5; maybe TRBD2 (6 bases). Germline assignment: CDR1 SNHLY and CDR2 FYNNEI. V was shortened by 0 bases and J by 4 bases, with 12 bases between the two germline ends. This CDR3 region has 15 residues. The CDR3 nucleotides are TGTGCCAGCAGTGAAGCGCTTGGGGGGTTAGAGACCCAGTACTTC. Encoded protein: CASSEALGGLETQYF.

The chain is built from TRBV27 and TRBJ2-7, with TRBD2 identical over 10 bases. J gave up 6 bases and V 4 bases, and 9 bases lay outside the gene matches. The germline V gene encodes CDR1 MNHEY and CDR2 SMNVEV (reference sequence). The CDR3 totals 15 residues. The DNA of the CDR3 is TGTGCCAGCAGTTCTGCCCTAGCGGGAGATAGCGAGCAGTACTTC. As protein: CASSSALAGDSEQYF.

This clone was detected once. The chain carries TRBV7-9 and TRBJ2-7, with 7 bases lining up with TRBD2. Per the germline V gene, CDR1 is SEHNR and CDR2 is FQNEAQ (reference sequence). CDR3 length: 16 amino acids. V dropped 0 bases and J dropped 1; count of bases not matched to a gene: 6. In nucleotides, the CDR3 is TGTGCCAGCAGCTTAGCGGGGCAGGGACTATCCTACGAGCAGTACTTC. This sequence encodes CASSLAGQGLSYEQYF.

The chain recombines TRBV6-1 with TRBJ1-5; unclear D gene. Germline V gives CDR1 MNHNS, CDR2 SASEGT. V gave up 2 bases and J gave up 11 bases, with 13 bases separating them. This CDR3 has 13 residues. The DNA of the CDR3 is TGTGCCAGCAGTGAACAGCCGGCGGGGACCCAGCATTTT. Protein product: CASSEQPAGTQHF.

The CDR3: CASSFLLAESDTQYF. The CDR3 DNA follows: TGTGCCAGCAGCTTCCTACTAGCGGAATCAGATACGCAGTATTTT. This chain joins TRBV5-5 and TRBJ2-3; 8 bases map to TRBD2. V lost 2 bases to trimming and J lost 4 bases; unmatched junction nucleotides: 6. The CDR3 contains 15 residues. Germline assignment: CDR1 SGHKS and CDR2 YYEKEE (reference sequence).

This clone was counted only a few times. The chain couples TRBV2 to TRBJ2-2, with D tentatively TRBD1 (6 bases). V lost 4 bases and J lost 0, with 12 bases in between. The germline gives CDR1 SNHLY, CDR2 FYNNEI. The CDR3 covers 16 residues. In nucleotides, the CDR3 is TGTGCCAGCAGTGCCACCTGGACAGCGAACACCGGGGAGCTGTTTTTT. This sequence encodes CASSATWTANTGELFF.

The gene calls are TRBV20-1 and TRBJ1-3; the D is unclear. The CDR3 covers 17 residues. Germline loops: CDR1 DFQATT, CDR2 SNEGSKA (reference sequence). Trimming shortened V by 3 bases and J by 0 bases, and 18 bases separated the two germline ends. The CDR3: CSASSLQDTDSGNTIYF. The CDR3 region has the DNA TGCAGTGCTAGTAGCCTGCAGGATACAGACTCTGGAAACACCATATATTTT.

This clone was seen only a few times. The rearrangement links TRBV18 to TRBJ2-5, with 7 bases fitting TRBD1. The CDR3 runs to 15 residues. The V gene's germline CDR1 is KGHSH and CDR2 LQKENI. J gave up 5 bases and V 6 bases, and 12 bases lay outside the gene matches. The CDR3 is CASSPRQGREETQYF. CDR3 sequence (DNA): TGTGCCAGCTCCCCTCGACAGGGACGTGAGGAGACCCAGTACTTC.

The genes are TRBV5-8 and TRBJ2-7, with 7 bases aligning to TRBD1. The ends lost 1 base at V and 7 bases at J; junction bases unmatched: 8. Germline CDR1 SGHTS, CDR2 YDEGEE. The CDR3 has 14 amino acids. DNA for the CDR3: TGTGCCAGCAGCTTGCCTCAGGGGGTGGGAGAGCAGTACGTC. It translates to CASSLPQGVGEQYV.

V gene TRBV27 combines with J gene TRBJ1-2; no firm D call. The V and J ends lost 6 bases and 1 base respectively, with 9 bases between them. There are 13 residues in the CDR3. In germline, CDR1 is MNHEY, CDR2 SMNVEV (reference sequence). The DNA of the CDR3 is TGTGCCAGCAGAGTCGCGGTTAACTATGGCTACACCTTC. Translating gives CASRVAVNYGYTF.

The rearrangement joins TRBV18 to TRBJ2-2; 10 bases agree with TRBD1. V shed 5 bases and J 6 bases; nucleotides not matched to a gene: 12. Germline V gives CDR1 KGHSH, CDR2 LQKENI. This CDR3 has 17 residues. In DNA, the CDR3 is TGTGCCAGCTCATCCGACTGGGACAGGGGAAGCGCCGGGGAGCTGTTTTTT. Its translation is CASSSDWDRGSAGELFF.

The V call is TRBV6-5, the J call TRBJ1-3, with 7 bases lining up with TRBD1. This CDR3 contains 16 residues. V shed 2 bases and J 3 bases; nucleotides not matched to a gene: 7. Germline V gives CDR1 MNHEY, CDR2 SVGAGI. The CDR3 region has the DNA TGTGCCAGCAGTTACCTACCGGGACAGAGTGGAAACACCATATATTTT. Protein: CASSYLPGQSGNTIYF.

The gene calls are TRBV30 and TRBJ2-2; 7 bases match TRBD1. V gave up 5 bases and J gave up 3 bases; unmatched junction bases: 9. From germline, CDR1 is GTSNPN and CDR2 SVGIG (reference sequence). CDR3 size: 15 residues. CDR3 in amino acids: CAWGTKGAHTGELFF. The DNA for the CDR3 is TGTGCCTGGGGTACGAAGGGGGCGCACACCGGGGAGCTGTTTTTT.

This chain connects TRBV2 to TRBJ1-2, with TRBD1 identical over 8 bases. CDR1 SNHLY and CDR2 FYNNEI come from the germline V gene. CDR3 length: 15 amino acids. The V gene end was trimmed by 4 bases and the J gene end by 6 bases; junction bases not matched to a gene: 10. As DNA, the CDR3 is TGTGCCAGCAGTGGGATAGAGGACAGGGTCCATGGCTACACCTTC. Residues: CASSGIEDRVHGYTF.

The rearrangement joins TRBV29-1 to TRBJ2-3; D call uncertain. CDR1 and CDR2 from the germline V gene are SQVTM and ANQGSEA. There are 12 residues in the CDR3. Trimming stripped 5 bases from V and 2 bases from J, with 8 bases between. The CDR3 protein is CSVPIDTDTQYF. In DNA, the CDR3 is TGCAGCGTTCCGATAGACACAGATACGCAGTATTTT.

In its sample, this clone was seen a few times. In nucleotides, the CDR3 is TGTGCCAGCAGCTTGTTTGGACAGGGGAATGAAAAACTGTTTTTT. Its translation: CASSLFGQGNEKLFF. V is TRBV5-5 and J is TRBJ1-4; 9 nucleotides match TRBD1. With V trimmed by 1 base and J by 5 bases, 3 bases remained unmatched. Looked up from germline, CDR1 is SGHKS and CDR2 is YYEKEE (reference sequence). This CDR3 region has 15 residues.

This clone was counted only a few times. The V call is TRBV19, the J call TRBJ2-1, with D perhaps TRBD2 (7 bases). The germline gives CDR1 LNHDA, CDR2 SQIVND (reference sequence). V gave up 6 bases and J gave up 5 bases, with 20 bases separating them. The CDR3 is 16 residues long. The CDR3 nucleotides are TGTGCCAGTAGAAGCAGGGGAGGGGGGCACAACAATGAGCAGTTCTTC. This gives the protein CASRSRGGGHNNEQFF.

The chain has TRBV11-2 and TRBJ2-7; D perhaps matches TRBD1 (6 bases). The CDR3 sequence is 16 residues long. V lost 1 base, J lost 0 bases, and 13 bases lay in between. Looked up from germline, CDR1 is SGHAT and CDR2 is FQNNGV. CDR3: CASSLVADSSSYEQYF. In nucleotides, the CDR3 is TGTGCCAGCAGCTTAGTTGCGGACAGTAGCTCCTACGAGCAGTACTTC.

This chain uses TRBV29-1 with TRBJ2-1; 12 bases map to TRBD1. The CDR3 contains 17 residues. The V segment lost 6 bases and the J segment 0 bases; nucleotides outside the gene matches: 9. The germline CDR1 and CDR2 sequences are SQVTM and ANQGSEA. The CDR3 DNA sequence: TGCAGCGTGGCACCGGGACAGGGGGCGAGCTCCTACAATGAGCAGTTCTTC. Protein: CSVAPGQGASSYNEQFF.

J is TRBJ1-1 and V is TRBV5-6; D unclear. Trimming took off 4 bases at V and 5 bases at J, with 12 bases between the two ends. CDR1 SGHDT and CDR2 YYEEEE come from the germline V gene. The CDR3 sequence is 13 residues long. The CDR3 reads CASSPDRGTEAFF. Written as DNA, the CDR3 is TGTGCCAGCAGCCCGGATCGGGGTACTGAAGCTTTCTTT. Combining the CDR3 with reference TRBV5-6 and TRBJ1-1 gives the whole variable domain DAGVTQSPTHLIKTRGQQVTLRCSPKSGHDTVSWYQQALGQGPQFIFQYYEEEERQRGNFPDRFSGHQFPNYSSELNVNALLLGDSALYLCASSPDRGTEAFFGQGTRLTVV.

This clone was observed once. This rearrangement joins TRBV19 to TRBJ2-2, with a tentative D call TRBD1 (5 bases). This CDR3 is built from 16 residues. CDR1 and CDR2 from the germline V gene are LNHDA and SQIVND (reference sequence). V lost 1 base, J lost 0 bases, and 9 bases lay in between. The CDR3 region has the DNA TGTGCCAGTAGTATAGGACAGTTCGCGAACACCGGGGAGCTGTTTTTT. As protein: CASSIGQFANTGELFF.